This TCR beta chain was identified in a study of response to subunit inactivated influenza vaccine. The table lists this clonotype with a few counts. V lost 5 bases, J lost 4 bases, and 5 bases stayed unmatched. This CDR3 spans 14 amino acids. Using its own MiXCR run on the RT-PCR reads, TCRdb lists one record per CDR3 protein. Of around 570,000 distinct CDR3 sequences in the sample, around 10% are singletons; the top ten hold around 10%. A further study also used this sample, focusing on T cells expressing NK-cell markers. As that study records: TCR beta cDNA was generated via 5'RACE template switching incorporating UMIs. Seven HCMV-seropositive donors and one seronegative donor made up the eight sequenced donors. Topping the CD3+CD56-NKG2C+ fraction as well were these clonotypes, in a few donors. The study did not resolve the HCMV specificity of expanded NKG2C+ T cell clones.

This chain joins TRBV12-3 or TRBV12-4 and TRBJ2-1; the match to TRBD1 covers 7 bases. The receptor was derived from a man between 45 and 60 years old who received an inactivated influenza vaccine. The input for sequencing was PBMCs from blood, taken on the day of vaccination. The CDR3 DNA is TGTGCCAGCAGTAAACTGGGACAGTACAATGAGCAGTTCTTC. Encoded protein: CASSKLGQYNEQFF.